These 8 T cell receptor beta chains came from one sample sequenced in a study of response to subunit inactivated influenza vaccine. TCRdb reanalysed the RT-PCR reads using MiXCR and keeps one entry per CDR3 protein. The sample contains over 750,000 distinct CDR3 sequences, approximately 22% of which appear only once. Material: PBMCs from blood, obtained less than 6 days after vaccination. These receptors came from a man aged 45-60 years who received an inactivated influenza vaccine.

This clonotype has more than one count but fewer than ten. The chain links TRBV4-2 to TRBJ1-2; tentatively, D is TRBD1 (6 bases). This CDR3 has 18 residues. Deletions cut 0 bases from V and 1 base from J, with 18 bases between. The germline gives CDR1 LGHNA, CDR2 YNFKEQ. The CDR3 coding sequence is TGTGCCAGCAGCCAAGAGATAGGGTTTGGGGGGCGTAACTATGGCTACACCTTC. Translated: CASSQEIGFGGRNYGYTF.

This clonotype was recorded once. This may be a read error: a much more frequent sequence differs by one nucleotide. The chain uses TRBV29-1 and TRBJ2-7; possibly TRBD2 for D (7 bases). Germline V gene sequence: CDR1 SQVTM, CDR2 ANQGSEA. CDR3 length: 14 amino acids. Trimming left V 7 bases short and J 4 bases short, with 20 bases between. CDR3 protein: CSAMGGQGSYEQYF. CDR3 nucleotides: TGCAGCGCCATGGGAGGGCAGGGGAGTTACGAGCAGTACTTC.

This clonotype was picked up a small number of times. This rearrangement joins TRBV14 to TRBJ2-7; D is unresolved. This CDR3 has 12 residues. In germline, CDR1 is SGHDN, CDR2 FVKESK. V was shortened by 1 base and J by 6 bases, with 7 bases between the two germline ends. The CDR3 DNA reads TGTGCCAGCAGCCAAGGGACCGTCGAGCAGTACTTC. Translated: CASSQGTVEQYF.

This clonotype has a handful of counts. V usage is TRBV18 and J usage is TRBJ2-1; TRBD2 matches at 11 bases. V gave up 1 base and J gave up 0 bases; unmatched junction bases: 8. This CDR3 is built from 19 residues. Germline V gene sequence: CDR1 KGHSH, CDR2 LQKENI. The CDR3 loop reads CASSPRLAGGQSSYNEQFF. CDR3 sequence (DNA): TGTGCCAGCTCACCACGTTTAGCGGGAGGGCAATCCTCCTACAATGAGCAGTTCTTC.

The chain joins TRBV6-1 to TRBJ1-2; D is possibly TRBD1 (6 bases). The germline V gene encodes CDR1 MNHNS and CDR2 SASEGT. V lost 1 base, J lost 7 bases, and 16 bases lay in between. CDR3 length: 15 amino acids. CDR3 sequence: CASSEGQGRPIGYTF. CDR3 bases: TGTGCCAGCAGTGAAGGGCAGGGGCGACCAATTGGCTACACCTTC.

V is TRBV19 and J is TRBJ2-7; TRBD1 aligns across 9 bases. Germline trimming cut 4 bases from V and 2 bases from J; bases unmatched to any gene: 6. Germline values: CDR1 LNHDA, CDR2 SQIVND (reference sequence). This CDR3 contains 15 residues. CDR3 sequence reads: CASSTSGTGTYEQYF. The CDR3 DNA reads TGTGCCAGTAGTACCTCCGGGACAGGGACCTACGAGCAGTACTTC.

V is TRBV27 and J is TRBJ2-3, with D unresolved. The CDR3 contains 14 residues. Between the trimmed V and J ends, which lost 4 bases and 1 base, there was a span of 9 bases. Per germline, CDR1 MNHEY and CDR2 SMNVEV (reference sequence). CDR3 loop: CASSWSVGTDTQYF. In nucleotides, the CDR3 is TGTGCCAGCAGTTGGTCCGTCGGCACAGATACGCAGTATTTT.

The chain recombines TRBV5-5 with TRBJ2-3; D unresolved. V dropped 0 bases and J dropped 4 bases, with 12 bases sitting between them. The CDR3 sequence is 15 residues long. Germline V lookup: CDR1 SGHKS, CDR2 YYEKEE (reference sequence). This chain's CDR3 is CASSLALNSPDTQYF. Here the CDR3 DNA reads TGTGCCAGCAGCTTGGCCCTAAACTCCCCAGATACGCAGTATTTT.